This T cell receptor (beta chain) was obtained from a study of T cell repertoires in cytomegalovirus infection. This clonotype was found a few times. The antigen is unknown. TCRdb used MiXCR to reprocess the reads, holding one entry per CDR3 protein. This table has a few hundred thousand distinct CDR3 sequences, around two fifths appearing once. The CDR3 length is 16 residues. V was cut by 1 base and J by 0 bases, with 10 bases left in between. The germline V gene has CDR1 SGHVS and CDR2 FNYEAQ. The source was cultured PBMCs, collected from culture after CMV antigen stimulation. This clonotype was obtained from a human donor in good health (CMV status not recorded). Some clones in this sample may be carry-over from other donors' samples. This chain links TRBV7-6 with TRBJ2-1, with D hard to call. CDR3 nucleotides: TGTGCCAGCAGCTTAGATTGGCGAGACTCCTACAATGAGCAGTTCTTC. It encodes CASSLDWRDSYNEQFF.